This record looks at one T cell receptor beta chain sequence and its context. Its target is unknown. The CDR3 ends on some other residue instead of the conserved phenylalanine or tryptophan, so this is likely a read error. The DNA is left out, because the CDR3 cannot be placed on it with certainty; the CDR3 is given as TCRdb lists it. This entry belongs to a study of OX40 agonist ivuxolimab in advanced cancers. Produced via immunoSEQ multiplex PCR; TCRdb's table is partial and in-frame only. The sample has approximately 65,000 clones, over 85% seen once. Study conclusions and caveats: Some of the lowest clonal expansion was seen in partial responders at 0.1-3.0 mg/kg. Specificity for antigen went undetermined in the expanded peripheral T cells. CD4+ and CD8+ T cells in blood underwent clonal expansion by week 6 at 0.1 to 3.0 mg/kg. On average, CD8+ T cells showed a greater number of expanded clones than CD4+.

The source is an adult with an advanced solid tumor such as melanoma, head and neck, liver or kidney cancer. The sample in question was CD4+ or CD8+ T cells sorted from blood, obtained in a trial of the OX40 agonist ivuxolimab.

The chain's CDR3 is CAWRAPQRGVC. The chain couples TRBV30 to TRBJ2-6; the table's D gene call, TRBD2, was not cross checked with the DNA. Germline V gene lookup returns CDR1 GTSNPN and CDR2 SVGIG (reference sequence). The length of the CDR3 is 11 amino acids, counting both ends.